This record concerns one T cell receptor beta chain sequence. Its antigen is undetermined. Molecular-barcoded quantitative 5'-RACE produced these TCR beta libraries. TCRdb independently ran MiXCR on the 5' RACE reads; one entry per CDR3 protein. The sample records about 360,000 distinct CDR3 sequences, about 14% being singletons. This sample was included in a study of CD8 T cells in ankylosing spondylitis. Germline lookup yields CDR1 MNHNS and CDR2 SASEGT. V trimming: 6 bases; J trimming: 8 bases; junction bases outside the gene matches: 10. The CDR3 consists of 15 residues. Findings of the study overall: Earlier reports found some motif variants in synovial fluid and blood in reactive arthritis. Characteristic, it appeared, of ankylosing spondylitis blood was a TCR beta motif of seven or eight highly homologous variants. From matched ankylosing spondylitis synovial fluid, disease-linked clones were reportedly recovered at significantly enriched levels.

V gene TRBV6-1 combines with J gene TRBJ2-1; TRBD2 matches at 10 bases. Sequencing was performed on blood, either unsorted or a sorted T cell fraction (not recorded which). This TCR derives from a male donor with ankylosing spondylitis or in good health (not recorded which). The CDR3 coding sequence is TGTGCCAGCAGCCATCCCCCTAGCGGGAGCTATGAGCAGTTCTTC. Its protein is CASSHPPSGSYEQFF.